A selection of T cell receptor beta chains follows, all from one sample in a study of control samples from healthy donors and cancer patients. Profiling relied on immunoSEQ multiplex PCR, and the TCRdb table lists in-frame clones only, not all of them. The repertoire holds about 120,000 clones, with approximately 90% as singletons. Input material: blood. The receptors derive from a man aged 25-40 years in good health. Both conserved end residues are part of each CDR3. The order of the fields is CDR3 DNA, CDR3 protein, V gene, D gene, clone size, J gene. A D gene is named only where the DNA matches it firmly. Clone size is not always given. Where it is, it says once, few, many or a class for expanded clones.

cdr3_nt: TGTGCCAGCAGGTTAAACGGCTACACTGAAGCTTTCTTT; cdr3_aa: CASRLNGYTEAFF; v_call: TRBV2; d_call: NA; clone_size: NA; j_call: TRBJ1-1
cdr3_nt: TGTGCCAGCAGCCAGAGGGGTTACAATGAGCAGTTCTTC; cdr3_aa: CASSQRGYNEQFF; v_call: TRBV3-1/TRBV3-2; d_call: NA; clone_size: once; j_call: TRBJ2-1
cdr3_nt: TGCGCCAGCAGCCCCCCGACTAGCGGGGGGGCTTCTAGCACAGATACGCAGTATTTT; cdr3_aa: CASSPPTSGGASSTDTQYF; v_call: TRBV4-1; d_call: TRBD2; clone_size: NA; j_call: TRBJ2-3
cdr3_nt: TGTGCCAGTAGTAGGACTAGCGGGGGAGGGGAGCAGTTCTTC; cdr3_aa: CASSRTSGGGEQFF; v_call: TRBV19; d_call: TRBD2; clone_size: NA; j_call: TRBJ2-1
cdr3_nt: TGCGCCAGCAGCGCCGATATCTATGGCTACACCTTC; cdr3_aa: CASSADIYGYTF; v_call: TRBV5-1; d_call: NA; clone_size: once; j_call: TRBJ1-2
cdr3_nt: TGCAGTGCTAGTCAGGGCCAGGGTGGTTCACCCCTCCACTTT; cdr3_aa: CSASQGQGGSPLHF; v_call: TRBV20-1; d_call: NA; clone_size: NA; j_call: TRBJ1-6
cdr3_nt: TGTGCCAGCAGCGAACGGACGGTTTTGAACACTGAAGCTTTCTTT; cdr3_aa: CASSERTVLNTEAFF; v_call: TRBV11-3; d_call: NA; clone_size: once; j_call: TRBJ1-1
cdr3_nt: TGTGCCAGCAGCTGGGCAGGGGGAGGTTCACCCCTCCACTTT; cdr3_aa: CASSWAGGGSPLHF; v_call: TRBV5-6; d_call: TRBD1; clone_size: NA; j_call: TRBJ1-6
cdr3_nt: TGTGCCAGCAGCCAAGTGACAGGGAGTGGTGCTTTCTTT; cdr3_aa: CASSQVTGSGAFF; v_call: TRBV14; d_call: TRBD1; clone_size: NA; j_call: TRBJ1-1
cdr3_nt: TGCGCCAGCAGCGAATCCACCGGCGACAGGGAGCAGTACTTC; cdr3_aa: CASSESTGDREQYF; v_call: TRBV5-1; d_call: NA; clone_size: NA; j_call: TRBJ2-7
cdr3_nt: TGTGCCAGCAGCTTACAGGGATCGGGTAATTCACCCCTCCACTTT; cdr3_aa: CASSLQGSGNSPLHF; v_call: TRBV7-3; d_call: NA; clone_size: NA; j_call: TRBJ1-6
cdr3_nt: TGTGCCAGCAGCGTAAGTGGACTCTCTGGAAACACCATATATTTT; cdr3_aa: CASSVSGLSGNTIYF; v_call: TRBV9; d_call: NA; clone_size: NA; j_call: TRBJ1-3
cdr3_nt: TGTGCCAGCAGTCCTCTAGAGGGGGAAACCAATCAGCCCCAGCATTTT; cdr3_aa: CASSPLEGETNQPQHF; v_call: TRBV25-1; d_call: NA; clone_size: few; j_call: TRBJ1-5
cdr3_nt: TGTGCCAGCTCGTCTGGAACTAGCGGGGTCGGGCAGCAGTACTTC; cdr3_aa: CASSSGTSGVGQQYF; v_call: TRBV18; d_call: TRBD2; clone_size: NA; j_call: TRBJ2-7
cdr3_nt: TGTGCCAGCAGATCCCAGGGAGGCTACACCTTC; cdr3_aa: CASRSQGGYTF; v_call: TRBV6-6; d_call: NA; clone_size: many; j_call: TRBJ1-2
cdr3_nt: TGCAGCGTTAGGGTCTCAGGGCCCGGGGAGCTGTTTTTT; cdr3_aa: CSVRVSGPGELFF; v_call: TRBV29-1; d_call: NA; clone_size: NA; j_call: TRBJ2-2
cdr3_nt: TGTGCCAGCAGGGACAGGGCGTACGAGCAGTACTTC; cdr3_aa: CASRDRAYEQYF; v_call: TRBV27; d_call: TRBD1; clone_size: NA; j_call: TRBJ2-7
cdr3_nt: TGTGCCAGCAGTGGGGTCACCGGGGAGCTGTTTTTT; cdr3_aa: CASSGVTGELFF; v_call: TRBV2; d_call: NA; clone_size: NA; j_call: TRBJ2-2
cdr3_nt: TGCGCGCCATTCCACGAGGGAGGGAACACTGAAGCTTTCTTT; cdr3_aa: CAPFHEGGNTEAFF; v_call: TRBV23-1; d_call: NA; clone_size: NA; j_call: TRBJ1-1
cdr3_nt: TGTGCCAGCAGCTTAAATATTGGTATCTCTGGAAACACCATATATTTT; cdr3_aa: CASSLNIGISGNTIYF; v_call: TRBV7-8; d_call: NA; clone_size: NA; j_call: TRBJ1-3
cdr3_nt: TGTGCCAGCACCGCCACGGGGTTGGCCTATGGCTACACCTTC; cdr3_aa: CASTATGLAYGYTF; v_call: TRBV2; d_call: NA; clone_size: NA; j_call: TRBJ1-2
cdr3_nt: TGTGCCAGTAGTACTTCAGGAGGGGCGGGGGGCTACAATGAGCAGTTCTTC; cdr3_aa: CASSTSGGAGGYNEQFF; v_call: TRBV19; d_call: TRBD2; clone_size: NA; j_call: TRBJ2-1
cdr3_nt: TGCGCCAGCAGCCATCGTCCGGGACACCCCTACGAGCAGTACTTC; cdr3_aa: CASSHRPGHPYEQYF; v_call: TRBV4-1; d_call: NA; clone_size: NA; j_call: TRBJ2-7
cdr3_nt: TGTGCCAGCAGTGACTCCTCGAGGGGCACTGAAGCTTTCTTT; cdr3_aa: CASSDSSRGTEAFF; v_call: TRBV6-4; d_call: NA; clone_size: few; j_call: TRBJ1-1
cdr3_nt: TGTGCCAGCAGTTCACTTGACCTTGGGACAGGGGCTAATTATGGCTACACCTTC; cdr3_aa: CASSSLDLGTGANYGYTF; v_call: TRBV11-3; d_call: TRBD1; clone_size: NA; j_call: TRBJ1-2
cdr3_nt: TGTGCCTGGAACCTCGGGAGCCGGCTAATGTCCGGGGAGCTGTTTTTT; cdr3_aa: CAWNLGSRLMSGELFF; v_call: TRBV30; d_call: NA; clone_size: NA; j_call: TRBJ2-2
cdr3_nt: TGCGCCAGCAGCGTAACAGCGTTTCCGAACACTGAAGCTTTCTTT; cdr3_aa: CASSVTAFPNTEAFF; v_call: TRBV5-1; d_call: NA; clone_size: NA; j_call: TRBJ1-1
cdr3_nt: TGTGCCAGCAGTCAGATAAACACCATATATTTT; cdr3_aa: CASSQINTIYF; v_call: TRBV12-3/TRBV12-4; d_call: NA; clone_size: NA; j_call: TRBJ1-3
cdr3_nt: TGTGCCACCAGTGACCCTGGAGGATATGGCTACACCTTC; cdr3_aa: CATSDPGGYGYTF; v_call: TRBV24-1; d_call: NA; clone_size: NA; j_call: TRBJ1-2
cdr3_nt: TGTGCCTCAAGAGGGGTCGGGGGCTCTGAAGCTTTCTTT; cdr3_aa: CASRGVGGSEAFF; v_call: TRBV19; d_call: NA; clone_size: NA; j_call: TRBJ1-1
cdr3_nt: TGTGCCACCAGGGAAGGGACAGTCGGGGAAGCTTTCTTT; cdr3_aa: CATREGTVGEAFF; v_call: TRBV24-1; d_call: TRBD1; clone_size: NA; j_call: TRBJ1-1
cdr3_nt: TGTGCCACCAGTCCAGGGGGCACATCGGGGGCCAACGTCCTGACTTTC; cdr3_aa: CATSPGGTSGANVLTF; v_call: TRBV24-1; d_call: TRBD1; clone_size: NA; j_call: TRBJ2-6
cdr3_nt: TGTGCCTGGAGTCCCCCGGGACAGGGGACGGGCCAGCCCCAGCATTTT; cdr3_aa: CAWSPPGQGTGQPQHF; v_call: TRBV30; d_call: TRBD1; clone_size: once; j_call: TRBJ1-5
cdr3_nt: TGTGCCAGCAGCGGGGATAGCGGGGGAGTTAGCACAGATACGCAGTATTTT; cdr3_aa: CASSGDSGGVSTDTQYF; v_call: TRBV11-3; d_call: TRBD2; clone_size: NA; j_call: TRBJ2-3
cdr3_nt: TGTGCCAGCAGCTTAGTCCGGGGGAATTCACCCCTCCACTTT; cdr3_aa: CASSLVRGNSPLHF; v_call: TRBV11-2; d_call: NA; clone_size: NA; j_call: TRBJ1-6
cdr3_nt: TGTGCCTGGAGGCAGCGGGGGAACACCGGGGAGCTGTTTTTT; cdr3_aa: CAWRQRGNTGELFF; v_call: TRBV30; d_call: TRBD2; clone_size: NA; j_call: TRBJ2-2
cdr3_nt: TGTGCCAGCAGTTTATCAGTGAGCACAGCTAACTATGGCTACACCTTC; cdr3_aa: CASSLSVSTANYGYTF; v_call: TRBV27; d_call: NA; clone_size: NA; j_call: TRBJ1-2
cdr3_nt: TGTGCCAGCAGCCTAACAGGGGATCAGCCCCAGCATTTT; cdr3_aa: CASSLTGDQPQHF; v_call: TRBV7-9; d_call: TRBD1; clone_size: NA; j_call: TRBJ1-5
cdr3_nt: TGTGCCAGCAGCCAAGGGCCAGGGGAGGACTATGGCTACACCTTC; cdr3_aa: CASSQGPGEDYGYTF; v_call: TRBV4-2; d_call: NA; clone_size: NA; j_call: TRBJ1-2
cdr3_nt: TGTGCCAGCAGCCCTACCATCCAGGGGACCGGGGAGCTGTTTTTT; cdr3_aa: CASSPTIQGTGELFF; v_call: TRBV3-1/TRBV3-2; d_call: NA; clone_size: NA; j_call: TRBJ2-2
cdr3_nt: TGTGCCAGCAGCTCCTCGTCCCTTCGTACAGGGTCTAACTATGGCTACACCTTC; cdr3_aa: CASSSSSLRTGSNYGYTF; v_call: TRBV3-1/TRBV3-2; d_call: NA; clone_size: NA; j_call: TRBJ1-2
cdr3_nt: TGTGCCAGCAGCCCGCGGTGGACAGGGGGCTTAGAAAAACTGTTTTTT; cdr3_aa: CASSPRWTGGLEKLFF; v_call: TRBV7-9; d_call: TRBD1; clone_size: NA; j_call: TRBJ1-4
cdr3_nt: TGCGCCAGCGTTGGGGGAGGACAGGGCGGTTCACCCCTCCACTTT; cdr3_aa: CASVGGGQGGSPLHF; v_call: TRBV23-1; d_call: TRBD1; clone_size: NA; j_call: TRBJ1-6
cdr3_nt: TGTGCCAGCAGCTTAGGGTTCAGGAGCTACGAGCAGTACTTC; cdr3_aa: CASSLGFRSYEQYF; v_call: TRBV7-2; d_call: NA; clone_size: NA; j_call: TRBJ2-7
cdr3_nt: TGTGCCAGCAGTTATTGGACTAGGACAGATACGCAGTATTTT; cdr3_aa: CASSYWTRTDTQYF; v_call: TRBV6-2/TRBV6-3; d_call: TRBD2; clone_size: NA; j_call: TRBJ2-3
cdr3_nt: TGTGCCAGCAGCCCCAAGGGGACAGGGGGCTACAATGAGCAGTTCTTC; cdr3_aa: CASSPKGTGGYNEQFF; v_call: TRBV9; d_call: TRBD1; clone_size: NA; j_call: TRBJ2-1
cdr3_nt: TGTGCCAGTGACAGGAGGGCTGGAAACACCATATATTTT; cdr3_aa: CASDRRAGNTIYF; v_call: TRBV12-3/TRBV12-4; d_call: NA; clone_size: NA; j_call: TRBJ1-3
cdr3_nt: TGTGCCAGCTCACCGGGGCCTGAGAACACTGAAGCTTTCTTT; cdr3_aa: CASSPGPENTEAFF; v_call: TRBV18; d_call: NA; clone_size: NA; j_call: TRBJ1-1
cdr3_nt: TGTGCCAGCGGGCTAGGAGGGAGGACTGAAGCTTTCTTT; cdr3_aa: CASGLGGRTEAFF; v_call: TRBV12-3/TRBV12-4; d_call: NA; clone_size: NA; j_call: TRBJ1-1
cdr3_nt: TGCGCCAGCAGCTTCAGACCCAATCAGGGGGGCTACACCTTC; cdr3_aa: CASSFRPNQGGYTF; v_call: TRBV5-1; d_call: NA; clone_size: NA; j_call: TRBJ1-2
cdr3_nt: TGTGCCAGCAGTGACCGGGACAGGGCCCCCGGCTACACCTTC; cdr3_aa: CASSDRDRAPGYTF; v_call: TRBV25-1; d_call: TRBD1; clone_size: few; j_call: TRBJ1-2
cdr3_nt: TGTGCCTGGAGACGTTTTCCGGGACTAGCGGCCAATGAGCAGTTCTTC; cdr3_aa: CAWRRFPGLAANEQFF; v_call: TRBV30; d_call: TRBD2; clone_size: few; j_call: TRBJ2-1
cdr3_nt: TGTGCCAGCAGCTTGACACAGGGCCCCTACAATGAGCAGTTCTTC; cdr3_aa: CASSLTQGPYNEQFF; v_call: TRBV5-4; d_call: NA; clone_size: once; j_call: TRBJ2-1
cdr3_nt: TGTGCCAGCAGCCAAGTAGGTAGGAGCACAGATACGCAGTATTTT; cdr3_aa: CASSQVGRSTDTQYF; v_call: TRBV3-1/TRBV3-2; d_call: NA; clone_size: NA; j_call: TRBJ2-3
cdr3_nt: TGTGCCAGCAGTCTACAGGGTGTTAATCAGCCCCAGCATTTT; cdr3_aa: CASSLQGVNQPQHF; v_call: TRBV6-5; d_call: NA; clone_size: NA; j_call: TRBJ1-5
cdr3_nt: TGTGCCAGCAGTAGGTTCCCCGACAGGGGATACGAGCAGTACTTC; cdr3_aa: CASSRFPDRGYEQYF; v_call: TRBV6-5; d_call: TRBD1; clone_size: NA; j_call: TRBJ2-7
cdr3_nt: TGCGCCAGCACCCCAAGGACAGGGATGACCGGGGAGCTGTTTTTT; cdr3_aa: CASTPRTGMTGELFF; v_call: TRBV10-1; d_call: TRBD1; clone_size: NA; j_call: TRBJ2-2
cdr3_nt: TGTGCCAGCAGCGAATCAGGCAGCTGGGAGCAGTTCTTC; cdr3_aa: CASSESGSWEQFF; v_call: TRBV7-2; d_call: NA; clone_size: NA; j_call: TRBJ2-1
cdr3_nt: TGCGCCAGCAGCTTAAATTGGGGAACTGAAGCTTTCTTT; cdr3_aa: CASSLNWGTEAFF; v_call: TRBV5-1; d_call: NA; clone_size: NA; j_call: TRBJ1-1